These T cell receptor beta chains were read from a single sample in a study of regulatory T cells in long-lasting Graves disease. MiXCR, applied by TCRdb to the multiplex PCR reads, yields one record per CDR3 protein. The sample has around 400,000 distinct CDR3 sequences; about 16% are singletons. This sample comprised peripheral blood mononuclear cells (PBMCs), obtained at new diagnosis, from a patient treated with antithyroid drugs. All receptors come from a female donor with Graves disease. The CDR3 runs from the conserved cysteine through the conserved F or W. Each record gives: J gene, D gene, V gene, CDR3 protein. The D gene is left open where the match is weak.

TRBJ1-2,NA,TRBV12-3/TRBV12-4,CASSMTGTSVF
TRBJ2-3,TRBD2,TRBV18,CASSRLAGVSTDTQYF
TRBJ2-5,NA,TRBV28,CASSPLGLVEETQYF
TRBJ2-7,TRBD1,TRBV7-2,CASSLAGGDSSYEQYF
TRBJ1-4,NA,TRBV20-1,CSARPSPGGATRGELFF
TRBJ1-1,NA,TRBV9,CASLTPHPGTQPGLNTEAFF
TRBJ2-3,NA,TRBV5-1,CASSLLGGKTDTQYF
TRBJ2-7,NA,TRBV7-2,CASSLSGGSPVHEQYF
TRBJ2-3,NA,TRBV11-2,CASSPGTGYSTDTQYF
TRBJ1-2,NA,TRBV5-4,CASSLGQESFGYTF
TRBJ2-3,NA,TRBV27,CASSLNRPTDTQYF
NA,NA,TRBV29-1,CSGLSEKTQYF
TRBJ2-7,NA,TRBV14,CASSQELRYEQYF
TRBJ1-1,NA,TRBV2,CASIATEAFF
TRBJ2-5,TRBD1,TRBV12-3/TRBV12-4,CASSARDRQETQYF
TRBJ1-4,NA,TRBV6-2/TRBV6-3,CASSYSSRGTNEKLFF
TRBJ1-6,NA,TRBV6-1,CATSRQAADNSPLHF
TRBJ1-2,NA,TRBV5-1,CASSLAGGFGDYGYTF
TRBJ1-5,NA,TRBV30,CAWSVAGTSNQPQHF
TRBJ1-5,TRBD1,TRBV2,CASRGQGDQPQHF
TRBJ2-3,TRBD2,TRBV29-1,CSVEDLGLAGVLYTDTQYF
TRBJ2-1,NA,TRBV7-3,CASSPGADNEQFF
TRBJ2-7,NA,TRBV29-1,CSVRQDGHDEQYF
TRBJ1-4,NA,TRBV27,CASSLVRGDEKLFF
TRBJ1-1,NA,TRBV7-9,CATPDQGEAFF
TRBJ2-1,TRBD2,TRBV20-1,CSARTSGSYNEQFF